The rows below give T cell receptor beta chains drawn from one sample of a study of T cell clones after liver transplantation. Generated by immunoSEQ multiplex PCR, the TCRdb table keeps only in-frame clones and is missing some. In the table there are about 72,000 clones, over 85% of which are singletons. The sequenced sample was CD4+ T cells from blood, obtained before liver transplant. These TCRs come from a human donor who received a liver transplant. The CDR3 runs from the conserved cysteine through the conserved F or W. Each record gives: clone size, J gene, V gene, D gene, CDR3 DNA, CDR3 protein. The D gene is left open where the match is weak. Clone size, where shown, is once, few, many, or a class for clones that have expanded.

- | TRBJ2-7 | TRBV6-6 | TRBD1 | TGTGCCAGCAGTCCCCCCGGGACAGGGGCCAACGAGCAGTACTTC | CASSPPGTGANEQYF
- | TRBJ2-3 | TRBV7-2 | TRBD2 | TGTGCCAGCAGCTCCCCGGGACTAGCGGGACCAAGGGCAGATACGCAGTATTTT | CASSSPGLAGPRADTQYF
- | TRBJ2-7 | TRBV5-1 | - | TGCGCCAGCAGTTTTGGGAGATATGCGAACGAGCAGTACTTC | CASSFGRYANEQYF
- | TRBJ2-2 | TRBV12-5 | - | TGTGCTAGTGGCTCCGGGGCAAACACCGGGGAGCTGTTTTTT | CASGSGANTGELFF
- | TRBJ1-1 | TRBV9 | - | TGTGCCAGCAGCGTAGATGGGGGTTTGGGCACTGAAGCTTTCTTT | CASSVDGGLGTEAFF
- | TRBJ2-7 | TRBV28 | TRBD2 | TGTGCCAGCAAATCGGGACTAGCGGTCTACGAGCAGTACTTC | CASKSGLAVYEQYF
- | TRBJ1-2 | TRBV7-6 | - | TGTGCCAGCAGCTTAGGGGATTCTAACTATGGCTACACCTTC | CASSLGDSNYGYTF
- | TRBJ1-1 | TRBV27 | TRBD1 | TGTGCCAGCAGGCCGGGACAGATGAACACTGAAGCTTTCTTT | CASRPGQMNTEAFF
- | TRBJ2-7 | TRBV28 | - | TGTGCCAGCAGTTTAGCCTACGAGCAGTACTTC | CASSLAYEQYF
- | TRBJ2-3 | TRBV9 | - | TGTGCCAGCAGCGTGGGGAGTATGAGCACAGATACGCAGTATTTT | CASSVGSMSTDTQYF
- | TRBJ2-2 | TRBV29-1 | - | TGCAGCGCCGGCCGGAGGAGCGGGTCGAACACCGGGGAGCTGTTTTTT | CSAGRRSGSNTGELFF
once | TRBJ2-7 | TRBV28 | TRBD2 | TGTGCCAGCGGCCGGGGGGGAGGGCCCTACGAGCAGTACTTC | CASGRGGGPYEQYF
- | TRBJ2-7 | TRBV15 | TRBD2 | TGTGCCACCAGCAGAGATAGACTAGCGGGAGTGAACGAGCAGTACTTC | CATSRDRLAGVNEQYF
- | TRBJ2-3 | TRBV13 | - | TGTGCCAGCAGCTTAGCTGGCCTTGGCACAGATACGCAGTATTTT | CASSLAGLGTDTQYF
- | TRBJ2-3 | TRBV11-2 | - | TGTGCCAGCAGCTTAGATCAGGGAAGGGCAGATACGCAGTATTTT | CASSLDQGRADTQYF
- | TRBJ1-5 | TRBV28 | TRBD1 | TGTGCCAGCAGTCTCGGACAGGCTTATAGCAATCAGCCCCAGCATTTT | CASSLGQAYSNQPQHF
- | TRBJ2-7 | TRBV5-1 | TRBD2 | TGCGCCAGCAGCTTGGAAGGGAGGGTGTCCTACGAGCAGTACTTC | CASSLEGRVSYEQYF
- | TRBJ1-2 | TRBV7-9 | - | TGTGCCAGCAGCTTAGGCGGCTCCGCCTTC | CASSLGGSAF
- | TRBJ2-1 | TRBV5-1 | - | TGCGCCAGCAGCTTGGTAGCAGGGGTTCACAATGAGCAGTTCTTC | CASSLVAGVHNEQFF
- | TRBJ1-6 | TRBV6-1 | - | TGTGCCAGCAGTGGACAGATTAATTCACCCCTCCACTTT | CASSGQINSPLHF
- | TRBJ2-1 | TRBV5-1 | TRBD2 | TGCGCCAGCAGCTTGGGTTCTAGCGGGAGCTATGAGCAGTTCTTC | CASSLGSSGSYEQFF
- | TRBJ1-4 | TRBV18 | - | TGTGCCAGCTCACCATTTGCAGACGCAACTAATGAAAAACTGTTTTTT | CASSPFADATNEKLFF
once | TRBJ2-2 | TRBV9 | TRBD2 | TGTGCCAGCAGCGCCACTAGCGGGGTCAACACCGGGGAGCTGTTTTTT | CASSATSGVNTGELFF
- | TRBJ2-3 | TRBV29-1 | - | TGCAGCGTTGAAGACAGGCTAAGCACAGATACGCAGTATTTT | CSVEDRLSTDTQYF
- | TRBJ1-2 | TRBV30 | - | TGTGCCTCCTTAGGGGGGGGCAGCGGCTACACCTTC | CASLGGGSGYTF
- | TRBJ2-7 | TRBV28 | - | TGTGCCAGCAGTGCCCCTGCCCAAAAAATCTACGAGCAGTACTTC | CASSAPAQKIYEQYF
- | TRBJ1-5 | TRBV15 | - | TGTGCCACCAGCAGAGATGGCCCATATAGCAATCAGCCCCAGCATTTT | CATSRDGPYSNQPQHF
- | TRBJ2-3 | TRBV6-1 | TRBD2 | TGTGCCAGCAGCCGGACTAGCGGGAGGGCCGGTACGCAGTATTTT | CASSRTSGRAGTQYF
- | TRBJ2-3 | TRBV9 | - | TGTGCCAGCAGTCCCTTCACAGATACGCAGTATTTT | CASSPFTDTQYF
- | TRBJ2-1 | TRBV11-3 | TRBD2 | TGTGCCAGCAGCTTAAACCCCGGGGGGAATGAGCAGTTCTTC | CASSLNPGGNEQFF
- | TRBJ2-3 | TRBV9 | - | TGTGCCAGCAGCGTAGCCGGGAGTACGGCAGATACGCAGTATTTT | CASSVAGSTADTQYF
- | TRBJ2-1 | TRBV30 | TRBD1 | TGTGCCTGGACTCCTGGGACAGGGCGATCAAATGAGCAGTTCTTC | CAWTPGTGRSNEQFF
few | TRBJ1-1 | TRBV5-4 | - | TGTGCCAGCAGCTACTCAATGAACACTGAAGCTTTCTTT | CASSYSMNTEAFF
- | TRBJ1-4 | TRBV5-5 | - | TGTGCCAGCAGCTTGCTACCAGGGTCGAATGAAAAACTGTTTTTT | CASSLLPGSNEKLFF
- | TRBJ2-7 | TRBV7-3 | - | TGTGCCAGCAGCCCGCCGGGCTCCTACGAGCAGTACTTC | CASSPPGSYEQYF
- | TRBJ2-1 | TRBV7-6 | - | TGTGCCAGCAGCGGACGCAATGAGCAGTTCTTC | CASSGRNEQFF
- | TRBJ2-5 | TRBV7-2 | TRBD2 | TGTGCCAGCCGGACTAGCGGGAGGTCGATCGAGACCCAGTACTTC | CASRTSGRSIETQYF